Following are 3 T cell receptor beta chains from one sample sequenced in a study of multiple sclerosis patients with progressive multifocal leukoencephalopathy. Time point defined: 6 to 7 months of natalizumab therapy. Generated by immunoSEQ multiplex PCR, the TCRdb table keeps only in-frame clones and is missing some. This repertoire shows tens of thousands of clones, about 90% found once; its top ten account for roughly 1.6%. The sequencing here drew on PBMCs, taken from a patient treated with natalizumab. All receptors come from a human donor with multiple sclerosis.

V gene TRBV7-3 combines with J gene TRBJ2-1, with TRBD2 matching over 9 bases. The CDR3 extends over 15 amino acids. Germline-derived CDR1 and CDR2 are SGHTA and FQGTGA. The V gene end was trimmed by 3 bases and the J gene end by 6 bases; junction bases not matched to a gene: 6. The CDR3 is CASSFGLAGFNEQFF. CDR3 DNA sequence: TGTGCCAGCAGCTTTGGGCTAGCGGGGTTCAATGAGCAGTTCTTC.

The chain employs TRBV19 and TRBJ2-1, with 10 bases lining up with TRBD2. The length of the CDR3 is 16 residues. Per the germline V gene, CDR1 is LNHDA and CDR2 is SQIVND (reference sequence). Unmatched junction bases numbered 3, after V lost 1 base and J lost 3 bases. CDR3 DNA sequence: TGTGCCAGTAGTATAGGGTCTAGCGGGAGCTACAATGAGCAGTTCTTC. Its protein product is CASSIGSSGSYNEQFF.

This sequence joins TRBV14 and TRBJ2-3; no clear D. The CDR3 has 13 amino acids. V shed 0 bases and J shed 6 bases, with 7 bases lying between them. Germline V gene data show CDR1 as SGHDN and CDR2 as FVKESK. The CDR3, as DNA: TGTGCCAGCAGCCAAGAACTGGGGGATACGCAGTATTTT. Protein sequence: CASSQELGDTQYF.